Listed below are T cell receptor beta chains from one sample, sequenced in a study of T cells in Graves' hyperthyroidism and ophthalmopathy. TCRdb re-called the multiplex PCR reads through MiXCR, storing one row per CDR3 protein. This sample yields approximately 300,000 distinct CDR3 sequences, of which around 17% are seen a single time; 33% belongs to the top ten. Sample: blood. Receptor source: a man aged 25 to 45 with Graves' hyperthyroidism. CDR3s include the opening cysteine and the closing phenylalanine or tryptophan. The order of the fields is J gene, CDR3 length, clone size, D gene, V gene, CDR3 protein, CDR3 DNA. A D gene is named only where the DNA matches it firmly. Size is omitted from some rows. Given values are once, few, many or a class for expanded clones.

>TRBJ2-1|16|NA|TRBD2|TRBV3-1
CASSLIGTSGLNEQFF
TGTGCCAGCAGCCTCATCGGGACTAGCGGACTCAATGAGCAGTTCTTC
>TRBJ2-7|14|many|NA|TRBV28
CASSLTGPSYEQYF
TGTGCCAGCAGTCTCACAGGACCATCCTACGAGCAGTACTTC
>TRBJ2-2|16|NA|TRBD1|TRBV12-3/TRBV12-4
CASSFRGQGYTGELFF
TGTGCCAGCAGTTTTAGGGGACAGGGTTACACCGGGGAGCTGTTTTTT
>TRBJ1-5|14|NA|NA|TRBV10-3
CAISETDVLGPQHF
TGTGCCATCAGCGAGACGGACGTGCTGGGGCCCCAGCATTTT
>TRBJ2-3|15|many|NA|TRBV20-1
CSARDGQGMGDTQYF
TGCAGTGCTAGAGATGGGCAGGGGATGGGAGATACGCAGTATTTT
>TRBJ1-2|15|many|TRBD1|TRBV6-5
CASSYPGGTGTGYTF
TGTGCCAGCAGTTACCCCGGAGGGACAGGGACCGGCTACACCTTC
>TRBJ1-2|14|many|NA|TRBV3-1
CASSPRIGVYGYTF
TGTGCCAGCAGCCCCCGAATAGGGGTCTATGGCTACACCTTC
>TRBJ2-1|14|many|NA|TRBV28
CAATGSTFHNEQFF
TGTGCCGCAACTGGGAGCACCTTTCACAATGAGCAGTTCTTC
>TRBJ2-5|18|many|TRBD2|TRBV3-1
CASSHWDGGLAGEETQYF
TGTGCCAGCAGCCACTGGGACGGGGGACTAGCGGGAGAAGAGACCCAGTACTTC
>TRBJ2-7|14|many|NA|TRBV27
CATSLGEVGYEQYF
TGTGCCACCAGCTTGGGGGAGGTGGGCTACGAGCAGTACTTC
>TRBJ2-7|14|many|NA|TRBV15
CATGGAGGSYEQYF
TGTGCCACCGGGGGGGCAGGGGGCTCCTACGAGCAGTACTTC
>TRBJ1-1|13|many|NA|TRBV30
CAWSMRGGTEAFF
TGTGCCTGGAGTATGAGAGGGGGGACTGAAGCTTTCTTT
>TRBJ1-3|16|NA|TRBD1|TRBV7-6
CASSFSRTGSGNTIYF
TGTGCCAGCAGCTTCTCTCGGACAGGATCTGGAAACACCATATATTTT
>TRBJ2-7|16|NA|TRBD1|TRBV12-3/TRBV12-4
CASRRTGSYAGDEQYF
TGTGCCAGCAGGCGGACAGGATCCTACGCAGGGGACGAGCAGTACTTC
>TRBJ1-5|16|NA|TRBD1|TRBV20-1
CSARDFAGGRGQPQHF
TGCAGTGCTAGAGATTTCGCAGGGGGCCGAGGGCAGCCCCAGCATTTT
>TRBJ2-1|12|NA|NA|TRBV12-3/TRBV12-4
CASSLSYHEQFF
TGTGCCAGCAGTTTATCCTATCATGAGCAGTTCTTC
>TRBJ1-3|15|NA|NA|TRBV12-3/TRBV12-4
CASSLWQISGNTIYF
TGTGCCAGCAGTTTATGGCAGATCTCTGGAAACACCATATATTTT
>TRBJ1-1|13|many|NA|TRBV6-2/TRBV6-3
CAIAGGMNTEAFF
TGTGCCATCGCGGGGGGGATGAACACTGAAGCTTTCTTT
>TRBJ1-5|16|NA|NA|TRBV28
CASSRGPAGSNQPQHF
TGTGCCAGCAGCCGTGGACCGGCCGGGAGCAATCAGCCCCAGCATTTT
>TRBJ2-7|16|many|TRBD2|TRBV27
CASSSLAGDPRGEQYF
TGTGCCAGCAGTTCCCTAGCGGGAGATCCAAGGGGCGAGCAGTACTTC
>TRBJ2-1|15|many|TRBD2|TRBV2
CASRKVGEGRNEQFF
TGTGCCAGCAGGAAGGTGGGGGAGGGCCGAAATGAGCAGTTCTTC
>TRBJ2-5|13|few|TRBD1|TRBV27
CASSLRDRVRLHF
TGTGCCAGCAGTTTACGGGACAGGGTTCGGTTGCACTTC
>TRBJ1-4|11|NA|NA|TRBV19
CASSPLWKLFF
TGTGCCAGTAGTCCTTTGTGGAAACTGTTTTTT
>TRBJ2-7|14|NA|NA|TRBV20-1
CSAPSPWQAAEQYF
TGCAGTGCCCCTTCGCCGTGGCAAGCAGCAGAGCAGTACTTC
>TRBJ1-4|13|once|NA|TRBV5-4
CASRTAGNEKLFF
TGTGCCAGCAGAACGGCGGGTAATGAAAAACTGTTTTTT
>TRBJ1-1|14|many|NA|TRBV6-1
CASTLTRGNTEAFF
TGTGCCAGCACCCTAACGAGGGGGAACACTGAAGCTTTCTTT
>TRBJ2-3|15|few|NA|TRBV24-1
CATSDTRGVSDTQYF
TGTGCCACCAGTGATACACGAGGCGTTTCAGATACGCAGTATTTT
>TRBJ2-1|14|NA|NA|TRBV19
CASERSSSYNEQFF
TGTGCCAGTGAACGGTCAAGCTCCTACAATGAGCAGTTCTTC
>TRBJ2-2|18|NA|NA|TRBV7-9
CASRPSGALFKINGELFF
TGTGCCAGCAGGCCTTCCGGGGCCCTCTTTAAGATAAACGGGGAGCTGTTTTTT
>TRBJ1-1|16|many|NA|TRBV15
CATSRYRTASGTEAFF
TGTGCCACCAGCAGATACAGGACAGCGAGTGGTACTGAAGCTTTCTTT
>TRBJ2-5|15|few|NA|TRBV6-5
CASSYSLAQGETQYF
TGTGCCAGCAGTTACAGCTTGGCTCAGGGAGAGACCCAGTACTTC
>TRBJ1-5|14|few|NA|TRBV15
CATSRDRGLGPQHF
TGTGCCACCAGCAGAGACAGGGGCTTAGGGCCCCAGCATTTT
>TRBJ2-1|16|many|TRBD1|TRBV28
CASNPGGFISYNEQFF
TGTGCCAGCAATCCAGGGGGATTCATTTCTTACAATGAGCAGTTCTTC